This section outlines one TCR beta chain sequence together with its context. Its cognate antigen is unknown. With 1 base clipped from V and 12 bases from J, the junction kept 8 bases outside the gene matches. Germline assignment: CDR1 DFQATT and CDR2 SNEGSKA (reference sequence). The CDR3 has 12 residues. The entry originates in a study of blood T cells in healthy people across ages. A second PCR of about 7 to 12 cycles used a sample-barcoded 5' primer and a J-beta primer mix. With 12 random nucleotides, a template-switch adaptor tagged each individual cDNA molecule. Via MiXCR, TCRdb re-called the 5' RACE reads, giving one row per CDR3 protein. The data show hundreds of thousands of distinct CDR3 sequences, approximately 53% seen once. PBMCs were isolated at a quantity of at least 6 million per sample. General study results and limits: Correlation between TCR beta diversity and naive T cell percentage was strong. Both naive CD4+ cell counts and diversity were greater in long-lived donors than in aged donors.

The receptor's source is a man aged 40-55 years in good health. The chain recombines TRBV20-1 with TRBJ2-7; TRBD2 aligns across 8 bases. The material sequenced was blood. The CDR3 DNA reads TGCAGTGCTAGAGCGGGGGGGGTAACGTCGTACTTC. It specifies CSARAGGVTSYF.